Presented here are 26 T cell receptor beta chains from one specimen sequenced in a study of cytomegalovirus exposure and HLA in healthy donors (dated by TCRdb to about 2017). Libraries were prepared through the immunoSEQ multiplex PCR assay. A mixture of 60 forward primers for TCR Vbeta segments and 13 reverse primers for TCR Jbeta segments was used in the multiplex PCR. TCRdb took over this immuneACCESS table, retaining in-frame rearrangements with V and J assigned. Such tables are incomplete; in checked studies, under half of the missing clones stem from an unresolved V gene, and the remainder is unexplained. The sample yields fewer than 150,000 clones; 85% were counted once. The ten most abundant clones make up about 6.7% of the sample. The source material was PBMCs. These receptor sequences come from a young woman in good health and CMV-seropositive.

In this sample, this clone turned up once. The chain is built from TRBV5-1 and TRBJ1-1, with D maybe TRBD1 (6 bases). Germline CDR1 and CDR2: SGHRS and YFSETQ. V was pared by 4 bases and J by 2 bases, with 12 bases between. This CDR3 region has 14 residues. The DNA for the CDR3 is TGCGCCAGCAGCCCAGGGGAAATTAACACTGAAGCTTTCTTT. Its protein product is CASSPGEINTEAFF.

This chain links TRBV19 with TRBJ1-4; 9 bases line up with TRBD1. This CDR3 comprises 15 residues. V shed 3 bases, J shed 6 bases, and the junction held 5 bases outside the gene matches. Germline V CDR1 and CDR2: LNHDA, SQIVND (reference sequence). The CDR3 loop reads CASSMGQGWYEKLFF. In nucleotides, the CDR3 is TGTGCCAGTAGTATGGGACAGGGATGGTATGAAAAACTGTTTTTT.

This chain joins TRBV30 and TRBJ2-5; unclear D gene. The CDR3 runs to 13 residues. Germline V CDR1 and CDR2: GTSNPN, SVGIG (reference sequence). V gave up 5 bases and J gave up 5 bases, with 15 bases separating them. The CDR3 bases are TGTGCCTGGGCCAAGCAGGTGACGGAGACCCAGTACTTC. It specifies CAWAKQVTETQYF.

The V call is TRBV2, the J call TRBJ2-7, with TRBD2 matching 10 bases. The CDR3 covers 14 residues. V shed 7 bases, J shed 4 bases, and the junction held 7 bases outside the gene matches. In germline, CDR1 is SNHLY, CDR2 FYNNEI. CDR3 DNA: TGTGCCAGCAACAAGCGGGGGGGAATGTACGAGCAGTACTTC. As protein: CASNKRGGMYEQYF. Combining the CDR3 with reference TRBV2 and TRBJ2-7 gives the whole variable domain EPEVTQTPSHQVTQMGQEVILRCVPISNHLYFYWYRQILGQKVEFLVSFYNNEISEKSEIFDDQFSVERPDGSNFTLKIRSTKLEDSAMYFCASNKRGGMYEQYFGPGTRLTVT.

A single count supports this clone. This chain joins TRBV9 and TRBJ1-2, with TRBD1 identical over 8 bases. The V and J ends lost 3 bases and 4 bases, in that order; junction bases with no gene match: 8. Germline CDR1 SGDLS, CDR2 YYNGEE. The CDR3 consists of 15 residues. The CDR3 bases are TGTGCCAGCAGCGCGGGCCCCGGGACAGGCTATGGCTACACCTTC. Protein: CASSAGPGTGYGYTF.

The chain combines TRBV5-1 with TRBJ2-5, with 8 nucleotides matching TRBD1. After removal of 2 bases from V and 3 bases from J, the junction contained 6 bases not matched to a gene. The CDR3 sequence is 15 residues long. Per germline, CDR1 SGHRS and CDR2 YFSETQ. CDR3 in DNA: TGCGCCAGCAGCTTACCGGACAGGGCGGAAGAGACCCAGTACTTC. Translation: CASSLPDRAEETQYF.

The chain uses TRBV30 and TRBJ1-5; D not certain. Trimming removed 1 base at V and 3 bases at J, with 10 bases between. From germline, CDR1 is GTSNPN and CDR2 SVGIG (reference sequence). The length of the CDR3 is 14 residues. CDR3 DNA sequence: TGTGCCTGGAGTGGAGGGCAGTACAATCAGCCCCAGCATTTT. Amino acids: CAWSGGQYNQPQHF. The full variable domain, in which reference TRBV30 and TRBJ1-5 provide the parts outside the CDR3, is SQTIHQWPATLVQPVGSPLSLECTVEGTSNPNLYWYRQAAGRGLQLLFYSVGIGQISSEVPQNLSASRPQDRQFILSSKKLLLSDSGFYLCAWSGGQYNQPQHFGDGTRLSIL.

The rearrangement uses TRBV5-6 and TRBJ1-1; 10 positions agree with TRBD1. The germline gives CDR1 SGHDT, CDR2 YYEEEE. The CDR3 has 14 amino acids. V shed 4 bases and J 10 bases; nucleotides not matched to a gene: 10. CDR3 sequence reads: CASSGRGQGRGAFF. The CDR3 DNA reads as TGTGCCAGCAGCGGCCGGGGACAGGGGCGTGGAGCTTTCTTT.

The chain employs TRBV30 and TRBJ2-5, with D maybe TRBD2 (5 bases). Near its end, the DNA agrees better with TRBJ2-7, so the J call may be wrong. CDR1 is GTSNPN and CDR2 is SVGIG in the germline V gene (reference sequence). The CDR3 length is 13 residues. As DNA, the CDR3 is TGTGCCTGGGGACTGGGAGTCTCCTACGAGCAGTACTTC. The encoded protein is CAWGLGVSYEQYF.

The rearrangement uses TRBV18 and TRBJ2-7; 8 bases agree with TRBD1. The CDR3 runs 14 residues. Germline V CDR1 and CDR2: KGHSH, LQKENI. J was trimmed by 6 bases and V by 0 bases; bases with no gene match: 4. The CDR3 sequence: CASSPPTGGSEQYF. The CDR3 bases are TGTGCCAGCTCACCACCAACAGGGGGAAGCGAGCAGTACTTC.

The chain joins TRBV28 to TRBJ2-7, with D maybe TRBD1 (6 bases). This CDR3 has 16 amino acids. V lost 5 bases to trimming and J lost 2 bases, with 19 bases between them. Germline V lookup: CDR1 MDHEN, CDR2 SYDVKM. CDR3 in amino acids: CASSTSGAGSTYEQYF. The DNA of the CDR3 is TGTGCCAGCAGTACCTCAGGGGCAGGATCTACCTACGAGCAGTACTTC.

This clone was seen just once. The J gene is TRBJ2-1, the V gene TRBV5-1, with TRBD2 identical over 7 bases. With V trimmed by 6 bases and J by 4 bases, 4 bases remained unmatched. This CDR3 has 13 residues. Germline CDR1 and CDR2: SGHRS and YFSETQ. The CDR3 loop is CASTGRGYNEQFF. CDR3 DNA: TGCGCCAGCACAGGGCGGGGGTACAATGAGCAGTTCTTC.

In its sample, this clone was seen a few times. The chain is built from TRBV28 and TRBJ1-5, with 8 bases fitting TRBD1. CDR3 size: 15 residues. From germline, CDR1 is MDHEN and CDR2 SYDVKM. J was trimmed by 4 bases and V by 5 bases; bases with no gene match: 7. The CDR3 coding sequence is TGTGCCAGCAGTCCATCCAGGGGGCTAAATCAGCCCCAGCATTTT. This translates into CASSPSRGLNQPQHF.

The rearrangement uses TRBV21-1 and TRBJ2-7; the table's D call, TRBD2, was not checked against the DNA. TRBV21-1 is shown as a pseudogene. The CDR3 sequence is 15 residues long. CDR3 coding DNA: TGTGCCAGCAGCCATAGGTTCGGCGGGGCCTACGAGCAGTACTTC. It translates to CASSHRFGGAYEQYF.

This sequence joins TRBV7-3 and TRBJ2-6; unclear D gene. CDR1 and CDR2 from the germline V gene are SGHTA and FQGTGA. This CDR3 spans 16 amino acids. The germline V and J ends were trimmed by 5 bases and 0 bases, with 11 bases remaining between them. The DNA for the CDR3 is TGTGCCAGCAGCCTCCAGGCTGCCTCTGGGGCCAACGTCCTGACTTTC. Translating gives CASSLQAASGANVLTF.

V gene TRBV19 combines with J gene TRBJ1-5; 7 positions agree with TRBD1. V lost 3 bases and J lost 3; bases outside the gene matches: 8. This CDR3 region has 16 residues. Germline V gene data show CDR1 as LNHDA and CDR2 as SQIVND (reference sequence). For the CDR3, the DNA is TGTGCCAGTAGTATCGAGCTGGACAGGATCAATCAGCCCCAGCATTTT. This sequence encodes CASSIELDRINQPQHF.

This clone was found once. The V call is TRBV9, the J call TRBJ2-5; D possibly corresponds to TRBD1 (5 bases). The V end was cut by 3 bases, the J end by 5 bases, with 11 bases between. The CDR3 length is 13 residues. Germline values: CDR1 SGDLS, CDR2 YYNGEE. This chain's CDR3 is CASSAQGYETQYF. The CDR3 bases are TGTGCCAGCAGCGCTCAGGGCTACGAGACCCAGTACTTC. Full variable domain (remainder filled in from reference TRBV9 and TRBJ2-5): DSGVTQTPKHLITATGQRVTLRCSPRSGDLSVYWYQQSLDQGLQFLIQYYNGEERAKGNILERFSAQQFPDLHSELNLSSLELGDSALYFCASSAQGYETQYFGPGTRLLVL.

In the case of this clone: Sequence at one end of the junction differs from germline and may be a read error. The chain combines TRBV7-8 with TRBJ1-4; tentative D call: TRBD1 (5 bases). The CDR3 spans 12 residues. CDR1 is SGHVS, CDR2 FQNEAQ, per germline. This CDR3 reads CASSPVDGGAFF. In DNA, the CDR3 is TGTGCCAGCAGTCCAGTCGACGGTGGGGCATTCTTT. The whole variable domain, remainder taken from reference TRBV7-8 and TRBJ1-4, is GAGVSQSPRYKVAKRGQDVALRCDPISGHVSLFWYQQALGQGPEFLTYFQNEAQLDKSGLPSDRFFAERPEGSVSTLKIQRTQQEDSAVYLCASSPVDGGAFFGSGTQLSVL.

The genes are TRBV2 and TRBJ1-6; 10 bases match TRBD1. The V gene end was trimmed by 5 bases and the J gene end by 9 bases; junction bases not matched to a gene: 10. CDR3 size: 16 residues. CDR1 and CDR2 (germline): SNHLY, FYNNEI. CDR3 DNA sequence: TGTGCCAGCAGTCCCCAGGGGGACAGGGGTGGTTCACCCCTCCACTTT. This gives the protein CASSPQGDRGGSPLHF.

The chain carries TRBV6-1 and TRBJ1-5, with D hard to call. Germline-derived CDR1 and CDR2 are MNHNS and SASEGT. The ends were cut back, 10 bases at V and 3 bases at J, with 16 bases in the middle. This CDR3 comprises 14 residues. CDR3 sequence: CATPSPGNNQPQHF. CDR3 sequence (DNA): TGTGCCACCCCTAGTCCGGGTAACAATCAGCCCCAGCATTTT.

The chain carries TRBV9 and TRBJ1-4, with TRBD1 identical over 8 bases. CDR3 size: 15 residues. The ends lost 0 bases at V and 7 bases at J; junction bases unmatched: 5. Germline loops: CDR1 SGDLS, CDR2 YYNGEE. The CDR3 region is CASSVGGQESEKLFF. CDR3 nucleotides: TGTGCCAGCAGCGTAGGGGGACAGGAAAGTGAAAAACTGTTTTTT.

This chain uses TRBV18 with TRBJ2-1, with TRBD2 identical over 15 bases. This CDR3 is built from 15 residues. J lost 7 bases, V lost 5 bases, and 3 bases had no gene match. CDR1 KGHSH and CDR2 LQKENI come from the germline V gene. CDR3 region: CASSTGLAGGNEQFF. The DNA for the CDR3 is TGTGCCAGCTCAACGGGACTAGCGGGGGGAAATGAGCAGTTCTTC.

The DNA for the CDR3 is TGCGCCAGCAGCTTGGATCTAGATACGCAGTATTTT. Translating it yields CASSLDLDTQYF. The chain joins TRBV5-1 to TRBJ2-3, with D unclear. Germline values: CDR1 SGHRS, CDR2 YFSETQ. CDR3 length: 12 amino acids. V was clipped by 0 bases and J by 5 bases, with 4 bases between them.

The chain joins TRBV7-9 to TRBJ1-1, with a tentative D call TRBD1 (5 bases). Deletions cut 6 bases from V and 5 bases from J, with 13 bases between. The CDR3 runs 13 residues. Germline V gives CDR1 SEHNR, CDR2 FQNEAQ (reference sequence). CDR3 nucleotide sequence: TGTGCCAGCAGAGGCAGGGTGGGAACTGAAGCTTTCTTT. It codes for CASRGRVGTEAFF. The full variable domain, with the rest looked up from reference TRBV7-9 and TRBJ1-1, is DTGVSQNPRHKITKRGQNVTFRCDPISEHNRLYWYRQTLGQGPEFLTYFQNEAQLEKSRLLSDRFSAERPKGSFSTLEIQRTEQGDSAMYLCASRGRVGTEAFFGQGTRLTVV.

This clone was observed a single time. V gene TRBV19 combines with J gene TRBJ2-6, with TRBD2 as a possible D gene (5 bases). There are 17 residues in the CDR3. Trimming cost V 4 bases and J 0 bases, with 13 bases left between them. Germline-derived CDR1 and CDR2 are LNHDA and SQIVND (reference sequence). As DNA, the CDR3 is TGTGCCAGTAGTACCCCCGGGGTGGTCTCTGGGGCCAACGTCCTGACTTTC. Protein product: CASSTPGVVSGANVLTF. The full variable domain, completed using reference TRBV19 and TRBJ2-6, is DGGITQSPKYLFRKEGQNVTLSCEQNLNHDAMYWYRQDPGQGLRLIYYSQIVNDFQKGDIAEGYSVSREKKESFPLTVTSAQKNPTAFYLCASSTPGVVSGANVLTFGAGSRLTVL.

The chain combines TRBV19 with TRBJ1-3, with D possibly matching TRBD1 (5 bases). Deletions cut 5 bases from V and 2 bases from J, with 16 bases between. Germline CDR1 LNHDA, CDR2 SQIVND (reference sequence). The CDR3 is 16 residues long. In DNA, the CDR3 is TGTGCCAGTAGTCCACTTCAGGGTAACACTGGAAACACCATATATTTT. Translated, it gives CASSPLQGNTGNTIYF.